This TCR beta chain comes out of a study of hypomethylating agent response in myelodysplastic syndrome. Study-wide background: Either azacitidine (about 70% of the 11) or decitabine (3 of 11) was given. Of the myelodysplastic syndrome patients, some ten were male, 2 female.

Study-wide results and limits: Control donors' ages did not match those of MDS patients.

To note about this clone: Its antigen is unidentified.

Germline-derived CDR1 and CDR2 are MNHEY and SMNVEV (reference sequence). Unmatched junction bases numbered 5, after V lost 4 bases and J lost 3 bases. This CDR3 spans 14 amino acids. The repertoire was sequenced with immunoSEQ multiplex PCR; TCRdb's copy has only in-frame clones and lacks some. In the table there are 4,000 to 5,500 clones, around 81% of which are singletons. The chain links TRBV27 to TRBJ2-7, with 8 bases that match TRBD1. Sequences were derived from bone marrow, sampled before or after starting hypomethylating agent treatment for myelodysplastic syndrome (not recorded which). The receptor was derived from a human donor with myelodysplastic syndrome. Written as DNA, the CDR3 is TGTGCCAGCAGTTCGTTACAGGGGGGCTACGAGCAGTACTTC. This gives the protein CASSSLQGGYEQYF.